This TCR beta chain was recovered during a study of blood T cell repertoires in COVID-19. Across the study: Specimens from acute and convalescent COVID-19 originated in the United States, Italy and Spain.

Participants were aged about 18 to 95 years, lived in 20 to 30 US areas, and enrolled virtually. Per the germline V gene, CDR1 is LNHDA and CDR2 is SQIVND (reference sequence). This CDR3 contains 11 residues. V was trimmed by 5 bases and J by 7 bases, leaving 5 bases between them. The table came from immunoSEQ multiplex PCR; TCRdb's copy has only in-frame clones and leaves some out. In the table there are some 250,000 clones, around 93% of which are singletons. The sequencing input was PBMCs or T cells enriched from blood (not recorded which). The chain employs TRBV19 and TRBJ2-2; D perhaps matches TRBD2 (5 bases). This receptor was taken from a human donor in a cohort exposed to, infected with or recovered from COVID-19 (not recorded which). The donor label of this sample is uncertain. CDR3 sequence (DNA): TGTGCCAGTAGTGCGGGCGGGGAGCTGTTTTTT. Translation gives CASSAGGELFF.